The 30 T cell receptor beta chains below were found in one sample sequenced in a study of long-term antiretroviral therapy in people with HIV. A v3.0 immunoSEQ assay was performed at survey level. Libraries were prepared by immunoSEQ multiplex PCR; TCRdb keeps only in-frame clonotypes and omits some of them. The sample has under 30,000 clones, approximately 80% seen once; the top ten hold 5.5% to 6%. The input for sequencing was unsorted PBMCs, taken 1.1 years before starting antiretroviral therapy. The receptors were sampled from a woman aged 25 to 45 with HIV.

This rearrangement joins TRBV6-5 to TRBJ2-7; TRBD1 matches at 7 bases. The V gene end was trimmed by 2 bases and the J gene end by 3 bases; junction bases not matched to a gene: 10. The germline CDR1 and CDR2 sequences are MNHEY and SVGAGI. The CDR3 loop spans 16 amino acids. CDR3 sequence (DNA): TGTGCCAGCAGTTACAGGCGTAGGGGGCCAGGCTACGAGCAGTACTTC. Protein sequence: CASSYRRRGPGYEQYF.

V gene TRBV30 combines with J gene TRBJ2-7; D not certain. This CDR3 comprises 13 residues. Germline-derived CDR1 and CDR2 are GTSNPN and SVGIG (reference sequence). The V and J ends lost 7 bases and 3 bases respectively, with 16 bases between them. The CDR3 loop is CAYKLTPLYEQYF. The CDR3, as DNA: TGTGCCTATAAATTGACCCCGCTCTACGAGCAGTACTTC.

The J gene is TRBJ2-7, the V gene TRBV2, with TRBD1 as a possible D gene (6 bases). Trimming stripped 6 bases from V and 2 bases from J, with 20 bases between. The CDR3 length is 16 residues. CDR1 and CDR2 (germline): SNHLY, FYNNEI. CDR3 in amino acids: CASSDLRTAGTYEQYV. The CDR3 nucleotides are TGTGCCAGCAGCGACTTAAGGACAGCTGGTACCTACGAGCAGTACGTC.

This clone was detected only once. The chain carries TRBV19 and TRBJ1-1; 7 bases match TRBD1. The CDR3 covers 15 residues. The V gene end was trimmed by 8 bases and the J gene end by 8 bases; junction bases not matched to a gene: 17. Germline loops: CDR1 LNHDA, CDR2 SQIVND (reference sequence). The CDR3 DNA follows: TGTGCCAGTCGTACTGAATCCGCGACAGGGTTGGAAGCTTTCTTT. As protein: CASRTESATGLEAFF.

This chain joins TRBV11-2 and TRBJ2-7; D ambiguous. CDR3 length: 13 amino acids. Trimming shortened V by 4 bases and J by 3 bases, and 10 bases separated the two germline ends. Germline lookup yields CDR1 SGHAT and CDR2 FQNNGV. The CDR3 bases are TGTGCCAGCAGCTCCGGACCGATCTACGAGCAGTACGTC. Translating gives CASSSGPIYEQYV.

Note on this clone: This sample also contains other DNA sequences that code for the same CDR3. The chain links TRBV9 to TRBJ2-3; 7 bases map to TRBD2. The CDR3 is made up of 16 amino acids. Germline V lookup: CDR1 SGDLS, CDR2 YYNGEE. The V gene end was trimmed by 0 bases and the J gene end by 1 base; junction bases not matched to a gene: 5. For the CDR3, the DNA is TGTGCCAGCAGCGTAGGCGCTAGCGGCGGCACAGATACGCAGTATTTT. Residues: CASSVGASGGTDTQYF.

The chain recombines TRBV6-1 with TRBJ1-2; no firm D call. The germline CDR1 and CDR2 sequences are MNHNS and SASEGT. V gave up 7 bases and J gave up 4 bases, with 13 bases separating them. This CDR3 has 13 residues. The CDR3 DNA reads TGTGCCAGCATCTCCGGGGTGGGCTATGGCTACACCTTC. It translates to CASISGVGYGYTF.

The chain links TRBV2 to TRBJ2-7, with no clear D. Germline V gene sequence: CDR1 SNHLY, CDR2 FYNNEI. V gave up 7 bases and J gave up 6 bases, with 10 bases separating them. The CDR3 runs 11 residues. The CDR3 region has the DNA TGTGCCAGCACCACAGTATCCGAGCAGTACTTC. Its translation: CASTTVSEQYF.

The rearrangement links TRBV5-1 to TRBJ1-1; 8 nucleotides line up with TRBD1. Germline CDR1 reads SGHRS; CDR2 reads YFSETQ. This CDR3 region has 15 residues. V lost 2 bases to trimming and J lost 1 base; unmatched junction nucleotides: 4. In DNA, the CDR3 is TGCGCCAGCAGCTTCGGACAGGGATGGAACACTGAAGCTTTCTTT. This encodes CASSFGQGWNTEAFF.

V gene TRBV30 combines with J gene TRBJ1-1, with D possibly matching TRBD1 (5 bases). The germline gives CDR1 GTSNPN, CDR2 SVGIG (reference sequence). The germline V and J ends were trimmed by 3 bases and 4 bases, with 12 bases remaining between them. The CDR3 spans 13 residues. The DNA of the CDR3 is TGTGCCTGGAGACACCAGGGAGGCACTGAAGCTTTCTTT. Its translation: CAWRHQGGTEAFF. The full variable domain, with the rest looked up from reference TRBV30 and TRBJ1-1, is SQTIHQWPATLVQPVGSPLSLECTVEGTSNPNLYWYRQAAGRGLQLLFYSVGIGQISSEVPQNLSASRPQDRQFILSSKKLLLSDSGFYLCAWRHQGGTEAFFGQGTRLTVV.

The rearrangement uses TRBV7-9 and TRBJ2-5, with D maybe TRBD2 (6 bases). The germline CDR1 and CDR2 sequences are SEHNR and FQNEAQ (reference sequence). Trimming took 5 bases from V and 2 from J, leaving 18 bases between them. The CDR3 runs to 16 residues. The CDR3 region has the DNA TGTGCCAGCAGCCCCCTCGCGGGGCCTACTCAAGAGACCCAGTACTTC. It encodes CASSPLAGPTQETQYF. The full variable domain, with the rest looked up from reference TRBV7-9 and TRBJ2-5, is DTGVSQNPRHKITKRGQNVTFRCDPISEHNRLYWYRQTLGQGPEFLTYFQNEAQLEKSRLLSDRFSAERPKGSFSTLEIQRTEQGDSAMYLCASSPLAGPTQETQYFGPGTRLLVL.

The chain carries TRBV13 and TRBJ2-1, with D hard to call. The CDR3 is 14 amino acids. Trimming removed 3 bases from V and 8 bases from J, with 14 bases in between. Germline V lookup: CDR1 PRHDT, CDR2 FYEKMQ (reference sequence). This CDR3 reads CASSFGFSMDEQFF. The CDR3 bases are TGTGCCAGCAGCTTCGGTTTTTCAATGGATGAGCAGTTCTTC. Full variable domain (missing parts from reference TRBV13 and TRBJ2-1): AAGVIQSPRHLIKEKRETATLKCYPIPRHDTVYWYQQGPGQDPQFLISFYEKMQSDKGSIPDRFSAQQFSDYHSELNMSSLELGDSALYFCASSFGFSMDEQFFGPGTRLTVL.

As concerns this clone: An end of the junction does not agree with germline; a read error may underlie this. This chain links TRBV27 with TRBJ1-5; tentatively, D is TRBD1 (5 bases). Per the germline V gene, CDR1 is MNHEY and CDR2 is SMNVEV (reference sequence). The CDR3 length is 16 residues. The CDR3 bases are TGTGCCAGCAGTCTATCTGGGGCGGGGTCCAATCAGCCCCAGCATTTT. This gives the protein CASSLSGAGSNQPQHF.

On this clone: A junction end diverges from the germline sequence, so it may reflect a read error. The CDR3 is CASSSSTKLVF. In DNA form, the CDR3 reads TGTGCCAGCAGCTCTAGCACTAAATTGGTCTTC. The chain recombines TRBV7-2 with TRBJ2-1; tentative D call: TRBD2 (5 bases). The CDR3 totals 11 residues. In germline, CDR1 is SGHTA, CDR2 FQGNSA.

The rearrangement uses TRBV30 and TRBJ1-2; the match to TRBD1 covers 11 bases. Germline loops: CDR1 GTSNPN, CDR2 SVGIG (reference sequence). The trim removed 2 bases at V and 8 bases at J, leaving 10 bases unmatched. The CDR3 extends over 15 amino acids. CDR3 sequence: CAWSLSGQGARGYTF. The CDR3 coding sequence is TGTGCCTGGAGTCTTTCCGGACAGGGGGCGCGAGGCTACACCTTC.

The CDR3 DNA follows: TGTGCCAGCAGTGAATTTAGTGGCGGGACTGGCTCCTACAATGAGCAGTTCTTC. Translating gives CASSEFSGGTGSYNEQFF. The chain employs TRBV25-1 and TRBJ2-1; possible D gene TRBD2, 6 bases. V was shortened by 1 base and J by 0 bases, with 16 bases between the two germline ends. This CDR3 contains 18 residues. The V gene's germline CDR1 is MGHDK and CDR2 SYGVNS.

This chain connects TRBV6-5 to TRBJ2-6; D gene ambiguous. This CDR3 spans 13 amino acids. Per germline, CDR1 MNHEY and CDR2 SVGAGI. V lost 11 bases and J lost 2, with 10 bases in between. The CDR3 spells CAGKVPGANVLTF. For the CDR3, the DNA is TGTGCCGGCAAGGTCCCTGGGGCCAACGTCCTGACTTTC.

The V and J genes are TRBV27 and TRBJ2-3; either TRBD1 or TRBD2 may fit D (5 bases each). The germline V and J ends were trimmed by 0 bases and 2 bases, with 9 bases remaining between them. The CDR3 is 15 amino acids. Germline-derived CDR1 and CDR2 are MNHEY and SMNVEV (reference sequence). The CDR3 DNA is TGTGCCAGCAGTTTATCGAGGGGTCTCACAGATACGCAGTATTTT. Translating it yields CASSLSRGLTDTQYF.

Only a few counts were recorded for this clone. The chain joins TRBV4-2 to TRBJ1-6; D unresolved. Trimming cost V 1 base and J 5 bases, with 15 bases left between them. The CDR3 runs to 17 residues. In germline, CDR1 is LGHNA, CDR2 YNFKEQ. The CDR3 region has the DNA TGTGCCAGCAGCCAAGCCGGGTCCGGGAGGGATAATTCACCCCTCCACTTT. It translates to CASSQAGSGRDNSPLHF.

The V call is TRBV7-2, the J call TRBJ1-6; D call uncertain. This CDR3 spans 16 amino acids. V gave up 1 base and J gave up 6 bases, with 13 bases separating them. Germline V gives CDR1 SGHTA, CDR2 FQGNSA. CDR3 in DNA: TGTGCCAGCAGCTTAGAAGGAGAACGGTTTAATTCACCCCTCCACTTT. Its translation: CASSLEGERFNSPLHF.

This clone is medium-sized by share. The CDR3: CASTLFAGGTGELFF. The DNA for the CDR3 is TGTGCCAGCACCCTCTTTGCCGGGGGCACCGGGGAGCTGTTTTTT. The rearrangement joins TRBV6-5 to TRBJ2-2; weak D call: TRBD2 (6 bases). The germline CDR1 and CDR2 sequences are MNHEY and SVGAGI. The V and J ends lost 7 bases and 4 bases respectively, with 16 bases between them. The CDR3 length is 15 residues.

V gene TRBV27 combines with J gene TRBJ2-7; 11 bases are a match to TRBD2. This CDR3 spans 15 amino acids. In germline, CDR1 is MNHEY, CDR2 SMNVEV (reference sequence). Unmatched junction bases numbered 7, after V lost 6 bases and J lost 3 bases. The CDR3 DNA sequence: TGTGCCAGCAGGGCTAGCGGGGGGATAAACTACGAGCAGTACTTC. Translating gives CASRASGGINYEQYF.

There are a few counts of this clone. CDR3 coding DNA: TGCGCCAGCACCGAAACGGGACGGTCGAACACCGGGGAGCTGTTTTTT. The encoded protein is CASTETGRSNTGELFF. The rearrangement uses TRBV5-1 and TRBJ2-2; D is tentatively TRBD1 or TRBD2 (5 bases each). Germline CDR1 is SGHRS and CDR2 is YFSETQ. The CDR3 covers 16 residues. V gave up 6 bases and J gave up 0 bases, with 15 bases separating them. The whole variable domain, filled in from reference TRBV5-1 and TRBJ2-2, reads KAGVTQTPRYLIKTRGQQVTLSCSPISGHRSVSWYQQTPGQGLQFLFEYFSETQRNKGNFPGRFSGRQFSNSRSEMNVSTLELGDSALYLCASTETGRSNTGELFFGEGSRLTVL.

J is TRBJ1-1 and V is TRBV19, with D unresolved. Per germline, CDR1 LNHDA and CDR2 SQIVND (reference sequence). V shed 7 bases and J shed 5 bases, with 20 bases lying between them. The CDR3 is made up of 15 amino acids. The CDR3 sequence is CASKTATPRGTEAFF. CDR3 in DNA: TGTGCCAGTAAGACCGCGACGCCACGCGGTACTGAAGCTTTCTTT.

The chain recombines TRBV19 with TRBJ2-5; D unresolved. The length of the CDR3 is 11 residues. V was clipped by 5 bases and J by 3 bases, with 4 bases between them. CDR1 LNHDA and CDR2 SQIVND come from the germline V gene (reference sequence). The CDR3 nucleotides read TGTGCCAGTAGTGGGAAAGAGACCCAGTACTTC. As protein: CASSGKETQYF. Full variable domain (outside the CDR3, taken from reference TRBV19 and TRBJ2-5): DGGITQSPKYLFRKEGQNVTLSCEQNLNHDAMYWYRQDPGQGLRLIYYSQIVNDFQKGDIAEGYSVSREKKESFPLTVTSAQKNPTAFYLCASSGKETQYFGPGTRLLVL.

V gene TRBV7-2 combines with J gene TRBJ1-6; D ambiguous. The CDR3 has 14 residues. Germline lookup yields CDR1 SGHTA and CDR2 FQGNSA. Trimming shortened V by 1 base and J by 7 bases, and 8 bases separated the two germline ends. CDR3 sequence: CASSLVPKNSPLHF. For the CDR3, the DNA is TGTGCCAGCAGCTTAGTTCCCAAAAATTCACCCCTCCACTTT.

The V gene is TRBV6-1, the J gene TRBJ2-5; D might be TRBD2 (6 bases). V was cut by 6 bases and J by 7 bases, with 18 bases left in between. There are 14 residues in the CDR3. Germline V lookup: CDR1 MNHNS, CDR2 SASEGT. CDR3 DNA: TGTGCCAGCAGCCCGGGAGTCGAGGGGCGGACCCAGTACTTC. Translated: CASSPGVEGRTQYF.

The chain is built from TRBV5-8 and TRBJ1-2; D may be TRBD1 (5 bases). The CDR3 contains 17 residues. The V and J ends lost 6 bases and 5 bases respectively, with 26 bases between them. CDR1 and CDR2 (germline): SGHTS, YDEGEE. As DNA, the CDR3 is TGTGCCAGCATCCGACTTGATCCCAGGGACTTTAGTTATGGCTACACCTTC. This sequence encodes CASIRLDPRDFSYGYTF.

This chain uses TRBV7-6 with TRBJ2-1; possible D gene TRBD1, 6 bases. The germline V gene encodes CDR1 SGHVS and CDR2 FNYEAQ. V lost 5 bases and J 9 bases, leaving 14 bases between the germline ends. The CDR3 length is 13 residues. CDR3 region: CASSRQQGLEQFF. In nucleotides, the CDR3 is TGTGCCAGCAGCCGGCAACAGGGTCTTGAGCAGTTCTTC.

The chain employs TRBV19 and TRBJ1-3; D remains unclear. The germline gives CDR1 LNHDA, CDR2 SQIVND (reference sequence). The CDR3 extends over 16 amino acids. V lost 3 bases and J lost 0, with 12 bases in between. The CDR3 loop reads CASSIAGLFSGNTIYF. In DNA form, the CDR3 reads TGTGCCAGTAGTATCGCGGGTCTCTTCTCTGGAAACACCATATATTTT.